This T cell receptor (beta chain) is from a study of blood T cells in healthy people across ages. J was trimmed by 7 bases and V by 2 bases; bases with no gene match: 5. The CDR3 runs to 14 residues. PCR was performed a second time for about 6 to 12 cycles using a sample-barcoded 5' primer and a J-beta primer mix. TCRdb independently ran MiXCR on the 5' RACE reads; one entry per CDR3 protein. This sample has around 800,000 distinct CDR3 sequences, with 25% to 30% found just once. In addition, the sample was reused for a study of T cells of mothers and their children.

J is TRBJ2-5 and V is TRBV12-3 or TRBV12-4; 9 nucleotides agree with TRBD1. This TCR was recovered from a boy younger than 18 in good health. Sequenced material: blood. CDR3 loop: CASSLRTGEMTQYF. The CDR3 DNA sequence: TGTGCCAGCAGTTTACGGACAGGGGAGATGACCCAGTACTTC.